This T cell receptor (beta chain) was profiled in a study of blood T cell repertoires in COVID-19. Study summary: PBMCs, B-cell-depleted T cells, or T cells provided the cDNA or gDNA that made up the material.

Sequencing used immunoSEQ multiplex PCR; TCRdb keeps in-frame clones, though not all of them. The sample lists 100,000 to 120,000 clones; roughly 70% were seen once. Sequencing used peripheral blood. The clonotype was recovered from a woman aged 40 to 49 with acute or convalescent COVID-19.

The CDR3 is CASSGATGNTEAFF. DNA for the CDR3: TGTGCCAGCAGCGGAGCGACAGGAAACACTGAAGCTTTCTTT. This chain joins TRBV7-2 and TRBJ1-1; tentatively, D is TRBD1 (6 bases). Trimming removed 5 bases from V and 2 bases from J, with 12 bases in between. CDR3 size: 14 residues. Germline CDR1 and CDR2: SGHTA and FQGNSA.